The 30 T cell receptor beta chains in this list originate from one sample, sequenced in a study of molecular identifiers for immune sequencing clone quantification. Via MiXCR, TCRdb re-called the PCR reads, giving one row per CDR3 protein. This table holds nearly 650,000 distinct CDR3 sequences, approximately 24% found once. Source material: naive CD8+ T cells from blood, with Jurkat cell RNA spiked in. Subset here: FACS-sorted CD8+CD4-CCR7+CD45RA+ naive T cells. The receptors shown here come from a human donor in good health. Some libraries in this study had Jurkat cell RNA spiked in.

In its sample, this clonotype was seen a few times. The genes are TRBV20-1 and TRBJ2-7; maybe TRBD1 (5 bases). Trimming removed 7 bases from V and 3 bases from J, with 10 bases in between. CDR3 length: 11 amino acids. Germline V gene data show CDR1 as DFQATT and CDR2 as SNEGSKA (reference sequence). CDR3 sequence reads: CSGVRDYEQYF. CDR3 nucleotide sequence: TGCAGTGGGGTCAGGGACTACGAGCAGTACTTC.

With respect to this clonotype: A much more abundant neighbour one base away suggests this may be a read error. The J gene is TRBJ2-1, the V gene TRBV11-2; 12 bases fit TRBD2. The CDR3 length is 15 residues. The junction had 3 bases not matched to a gene; V was cut back by 0 bases and J by 9 bases. Germline values: CDR1 SGHAT, CDR2 FQNNGV. CDR3 bases: TGTGCCAGCAGCTTAGAGCTAGCGGGGGGGCGTGAGCAGTTCTTC. It codes for CASSLELAGGREQFF. Looking up the rest from reference TRBV11-2 and TRBJ2-1 gives the full variable domain: EAGVAQSPRYKIIEKRQSVAFWCNPISGHATLYWYQQILGQGPKLLIQFQNNGVVDDSQLPKDRFSAERLKGVDSTLKIQPAKLEDSAVYLCASSLELAGGREQFFGPGTRLTVL.

Comment on this clonotype: Since a much larger clone is just one base distant, this may be a read error. The V gene is TRBV6-2 or TRBV6-3, the J gene TRBJ1-5, with a weak D call TRBD1 (6 bases). V lost 0 bases, J lost 7 bases, and 13 bases lay in between. Germline V CDR1 and CDR2: MNHEY, SVGEGT. This CDR3 has 15 residues. In nucleotides, the CDR3 is TGTGCCAGCAGTTACTCCCGGGGGGCGGGACAGCCCCAGCATTTT. Translating it yields CASSYSRGAGQPQHF.

This clonotype was seen at least ten times. This rearrangement joins TRBV4-1 to TRBJ1-1; no clear D gene. V was pared by 4 bases and J by 2 bases, with 14 bases between. Germline CDR1 MGHRA, CDR2 YSYEKL. CDR3 length equals 15 residues. The CDR3 here is CASSLKAGVNTEAFF. CDR3 nucleotides: TGCGCCAGCAGCCTCAAAGCGGGCGTCAACACTGAAGCTTTCTTT.

This rearrangement joins TRBV27 to TRBJ2-4, with TRBD1 identical over 9 bases. The germline CDR1 and CDR2 sequences are MNHEY and SMNVEV (reference sequence). With V trimmed by 3 bases and J by 7 bases, 7 bases remained unmatched. This CDR3 has 15 amino acids. The CDR3 nucleotides read TGTGCCAGCAGTTTCCGTGGGACAGGGCTGAACATTCAGTACTTC. This translates into CASSFRGTGLNIQYF.

This chain uses TRBV2 with TRBJ2-7, with D perhaps matching TRBD1 (7 bases). Deletions cut 6 bases from V and 4 bases from J, with 13 bases between. Germline V lookup: CDR1 SNHLY, CDR2 FYNNEI. The CDR3 sequence is 13 residues long. CDR3 sequence (DNA): TGTGCCAGCAGGGAGGGGGCGCGTTACGAGCAGTACTTC. Translating gives CASREGARYEQYF.

A word on this clonotype: A much larger clone lies a single base off, so this may be a read error. The chain is built from TRBV7-8 and TRBJ2-7; TRBD1 is a possible D gene (5 bases). CDR1 and CDR2 from the germline V gene are SGHVS and FQNEAQ. This CDR3 has 16 amino acids. Between the trimmed V and J ends, which lost 4 bases and 1 base, there was a span of 17 bases. The DNA for the CDR3 is TGTGCCAGCAGCTCAGGGATCCGGGCCCCATCCTACGAGCAGTACTTC. This encodes CASSSGIRAPSYEQYF.

About this clonotype itself: A much larger clone sits a single nucleotide away, making a read error possible. The chain links TRBV5-1 to TRBJ2-3, with D unclear. The germline V and J ends were trimmed by 0 bases and 3 bases, with 11 bases remaining between them. CDR1 SGHRS and CDR2 YFSETQ come from the germline V gene. The CDR3 is 15 residues long. The CDR3: CASSLDPARTDTQYF. The CDR3 DNA is TGCGCCAGCAGCTTGGACCCGGCCCGGACAGATACGCAGTATTTT.

The rearrangement uses TRBV20-1 and TRBJ1-4; 12 bases map to TRBD1. CDR3 length: 21 amino acids. Trimming at V came to 4 bases and at J to 2 bases, leaving 20 bases not matched to a gene. From germline, CDR1 is DFQATT and CDR2 SNEGSKA (reference sequence). The CDR3 DNA reads TGCAGTGCTACCAAAACCGGGACAGGGGGCACGGTTGGGGCGACTAATGAAAAACTGTTTTTT. Amino acid sequence: CSATKTGTGGTVGATNEKLFF.

The sample holds many counts of this clonotype. The chain couples TRBV14 to TRBJ1-1; tentative D call: TRBD1 (5 bases). CDR1 and CDR2 from the germline V gene are SGHDN and FVKESK. Trimming stripped 0 bases from V and 7 bases from J, with 12 bases between. The CDR3 totals 14 residues. DNA of the CDR3: TGTGCCAGCAGCCAAGACCACGGACAAATTGAAGCTTTCTTT. Encoded protein: CASSQDHGQIEAFF.

In regard to this clonotype: This sequence may be a read error, since a much larger clone differs from it by one base. The genes are TRBV7-8 and TRBJ1-1, with a tentative D call TRBD1 (5 bases). This CDR3 has 14 amino acids. The V gene's germline CDR1 is SGHVS and CDR2 FQNEAQ. CDR3 DNA: TGTGCCAGCAGCTTATTGCCAGGGAACACTGGAGCTTTCTTT. This sequence encodes CASSLLPGNTGAFF. The entire variable domain, with the rest obtained from reference TRBV7-8 and TRBJ1-1, is as follows: GAGVSQSPRYKVAKRGQDVALRCDPISGHVSLFWYQQALGQGPEFLTYFQNEAQLDKSGLPSDRFFAERPEGSVSTLKIQRTQQEDSAVYLCASSLLPGNTGAFFGQGTRLTVV.

This clonotype was picked up many times. The DNA for the CDR3 is TGTGCCAGCAGCCATACAGTACGTCTCACAGATACGCAGTATTTT. Encoded protein: CASSHTVRLTDTQYF. The chain joins TRBV12-3 or TRBV12-4 to TRBJ2-3; D not resolved. The CDR3 is 15 residues long. The V end was cut by 6 bases, the J end by 2 bases, with 15 bases between.

This chain uses TRBV6-2 or TRBV6-3 with TRBJ2-3; 7 nucleotides match TRBD2. CDR3 length equals 14 residues. Trimming took 6 bases from V and 1 from J; bases not matched to a gene: 4. Germline CDR1 and CDR2: MNHEY and SVGEGT. This CDR3 reads CASRSGTGTDTQYF. CDR3 DNA sequence: TGTGCCAGCAGAAGCGGGACTGGCACAGATACGCAGTATTTT.

Remarks on this clonotype: A much larger clone lies one base from this, so it may be a read error. The chain carries TRBV14 and TRBJ2-3; 7 bases align to TRBD1. Germline V gene lookup returns CDR1 SGHDN and CDR2 FVKESK. The CDR3 totals 14 residues. In DNA, the CDR3 is TGTGCCAGCAGCCCCTGGACAGGTTGGGATACGCAGTGTTTT. Encoded protein: CASSPWTGWDTQCF.

With respect to this clonotype: This may be a read error: a much more frequent sequence differs by one nucleotide. The chain links TRBV6-2 or TRBV6-3 to TRBJ2-4, with D hard to call. From germline, CDR1 is MNHEY and CDR2 SVGEGT. The length of the CDR3 is 10 residues. The chain's CDR3 is CASSQNSQYF. The CDR3 nucleotides read TGTGCCAGCAGTCAAAACAGTCAGTACTTC.

Ten or more counts support this clonotype. The chain carries TRBV6-7 and TRBJ2-4; D remains unclear. TRBV6-7 falls under the ORF class, with uncertain function. Deletions cut 5 bases from V and 0 bases from J, with 5 bases between. This CDR3 spans 13 amino acids. The CDR3 bases are TGTGCCAGCAGTGGCTTAGCCAAAAACATTCAGTACTTC. The encoded protein is CASSGLAKNIQYF.

This clonotype has only a few counts. The V call is TRBV4-1, the J call TRBJ2-1; no clear D. Germline CDR1 MGHRA, CDR2 YSYEKL. The V end was cut by 4 bases, the J end by 0 bases, with 10 bases between. This CDR3 is built from 15 residues. DNA of the CDR3: TGCGCCAGCAGCCGAACAGTGAGCTCCTACAATGAGCAGTTCTTC. Its translation is CASSRTVSSYNEQFF.

The chain joins TRBV28 to TRBJ2-2, with 7 positions matching TRBD1. CDR3 size: 15 residues. The germline gives CDR1 MDHEN, CDR2 SYDVKM. The junction had 3 bases not matched to a gene; V was cut back by 5 bases and J by 0 bases. This CDR3 reads CASSLTGPNTGELFF. CDR3 bases: TGTGCCAGCAGTCTGACAGGGCCGAACACCGGGGAGCTGTTTTTT.

The V call is TRBV29-1, the J call TRBJ1-2; D is possibly TRBD1 (5 bases). Germline V lookup: CDR1 SQVTM, CDR2 ANQGSEA. The CDR3 runs 16 residues. V lost 6 bases and J 4 bases, leaving 24 bases between the germline ends. The CDR3 DNA reads TGCAGCGTGGGGGTTCCCGGGAGGGCGACCCTCTATGGCTACACCTTC. Its protein product is CSVGVPGRATLYGYTF. The entire variable domain, with the rest obtained from reference TRBV29-1 and TRBJ1-2, is as follows: SAVISQKPSRDICQRGTSLTIQCQVDSQVTMMFWYRQQPGQSLTLIATANQGSEATYESGFVIDKFPISRPNLTFSTLTVSNMSPEDSSIYLCSVGVPGRATLYGYTFGSGTRLTVV.

The gene calls are TRBV25-1 and TRBJ1-6; weak D call: TRBD1 (5 bases). V was cut by 3 bases and J by 8 bases, with 17 bases left in between. The CDR3 totals 16 residues. Germline CDR1 MGHDK, CDR2 SYGVNS. CDR3 DNA sequence: TGTGCCAGCAGTGACGGGGGACTGCAAGCGTATTCACCCCTCCACTTT. Amino acid sequence: CASSDGGLQAYSPLHF. Variable domain in full (rest from reference TRBV25-1 and TRBJ1-6): EADIYQTPRYLVIGTGKKITLECSQTMGHDKMYWYQQDPGMELHLIHYSYGVNSTEKGDLSSESTVSRIRTEHFPLTLESARPSHTSQYLCASSDGGLQAYSPLHFGNGTRLTVT.

The table lists this clonotype with a few counts. This chain links TRBV27 with TRBJ2-3; the match to TRBD2 covers 9 bases. This CDR3 is built from 18 residues. Germline assignment: CDR1 MNHEY and CDR2 SMNVEV (reference sequence). V gave up 5 bases and J gave up 2 bases; unmatched junction bases: 14. The CDR3 sequence: CASSTRDSGRSNTDTQYF. CDR3 DNA: TGTGCCAGCAGTACGCGAGATAGCGGGAGAAGCAACACAGATACGCAGTATTTT.

A remark on this clonotype: A read error may account for a junction end that differs from germline. The chain couples TRBV20-1 to TRBJ2-7; 10 bases match TRBD1. The CDR3 is 15 residues long. Germline CDR1 is DFQATT and CDR2 is SNEGSKA (reference sequence). DNA of the CDR3: TGCAGTGTTAGAGGCCAAGGACAGGGGGCCTACGAGCAGTACTTC. Its protein product is CSVRGQGQGAYEQYF.

This chain links TRBV27 with TRBJ2-1, with TRBD2 as a possible D gene (5 bases). V lost 8 bases to trimming and J lost 0 bases, with 11 bases between them. This CDR3 is built from 14 residues. Per the germline V gene, CDR1 is MNHEY and CDR2 is SMNVEV (reference sequence). The CDR3 spells CASARASSYNEQFF. Written as DNA, the CDR3 is TGTGCCAGCGCGAGGGCTAGCTCCTACAATGAGCAGTTCTTC.

Details on this clonotype: This may be a read error: a much more frequent sequence differs by one nucleotide. The chain carries TRBV29-1 and TRBJ1-2; D remains ambiguous. Trimming left V 7 bases short and J 4 bases short, with 19 bases between. This CDR3 is built from 14 residues. Germline lookup yields CDR1 SQVTM and CDR2 ANQGSEA. The CDR3 sequence is CSAVRQTPGYGYTF. The CDR3, as DNA: TGCAGCGCTGTACGCCAGACGCCTGGCTATGGCTACACCTTC.

The genes are TRBV5-6 and TRBJ2-2, with D possibly being TRBD1 (6 bases). CDR3 length: 15 residues. CDR1 and CDR2 from the germline V gene are SGHDT and YYEEEE. V dropped 4 bases and J dropped 3 bases, with 13 bases sitting between them. CDR3 loop: CASSTNRVYTGELFF. CDR3 nucleotides: TGTGCCAGCAGCACCAACAGGGTTTACACCGGGGAGCTGTTTTTT.

This clonotype was detected many times. The chain joins TRBV24-1 to TRBJ2-1; no clear D. CDR3 length: 13 amino acids. CDR1 is KGHDR and CDR2 is SFDVKD in the germline V gene. Trimming cost V 4 bases and J 3 bases, with 6 bases left between them. The CDR3 nucleotides are TGTGCCACCAGTGAAGTTGGCTACAATGAGCAGTTCTTC. It specifies CATSEVGYNEQFF.

In its sample, this clonotype was seen many times. The rearrangement joins TRBV7-9 to TRBJ1-1; D gene uncertain. Trimming cost V 5 bases and J 11 bases, with 9 bases left between them. Germline V gives CDR1 SEHNR, CDR2 FQNEAQ (reference sequence). The CDR3 contains 10 residues. CDR3 residues: CASSMEVAFF. CDR3 nucleotides: TGTGCCAGCAGCATGGAGGTCGCTTTCTTT.

This clonotype has more than one count but fewer than ten. The chain couples TRBV7-6 to TRBJ2-1, with D perhaps TRBD1 (5 bases). V lost 3 bases, J lost 4 bases, and 19 bases lay in between. This CDR3 contains 17 residues. The germline gives CDR1 SGHVS, CDR2 FNYEAQ. CDR3: CASSLNQGAYTYNEQFF. CDR3 coding DNA: TGTGCCAGCAGCTTGAATCAAGGGGCCTACACATACAATGAGCAGTTCTTC.

A note on this clonotype: Sequence at one end of the junction differs from germline and may be a read error. CDR3 sequence reads: CASSPSGGADTQNF. The CDR3, as DNA: TGCGCCAGCAGCCCCTCCGGGGGCGCAGATACGCAGAATTTT. The chain couples TRBV4-1 to TRBJ2-3; D possibly matches TRBD1 or TRBD2 (6 bases each). The CDR3 is 14 amino acids. Germline V gene data show CDR1 as MGHRA and CDR2 as YSYEKL.

Regarding this clonotype: A much larger clone lies a single base off, so this may be a read error. CDR3 sequence: CASSTTSSGANVLTF. The DNA for the CDR3 is TGTGCCAGCAGTACCACTAGCTCTGGGGCCAACGTCCTGACTTTC. J is TRBJ2-6 and V is TRBV12-3 or TRBV12-4; D may be TRBD2 (5 bases). The length of the CDR3 is 15 residues. The V end was cut by 5 bases, the J end by 0 bases, with 8 bases between.